This is a list of T cell receptor beta chains from one sample in a study of T cell responses to AZD1222 COVID-19 vaccine. Produced via immunoSEQ multiplex PCR; TCRdb's table is partial and in-frame only. The repertoire holds tens of thousands of clones, with around three quarters as singletons. This specimen consisted of peripheral blood, obtained on day 0 of AZD1222 vaccination. The source of these receptors is an adult in good health. The CDR3 runs from the conserved cysteine through the conserved F or W. D genes are given only for firm matches. Clone size, where shown, is once, few, many, or a class for clones that have expanded.

-,14,TRBJ1-5,TRBV6-5,-,CASSSAGGKQPQHF,TGTGCCAGCAGTTCCGCGGGAGGGAAGCAGCCCCAGCATTTT
-,17,TRBJ2-2,TRBV4-2,TRBD2,CASSQSLAGSRTGELFF,TGTGCCAGCAGCCAAAGCCTAGCGGGGTCTCGCACCGGGGAGCTGTTTTTT
few,12,TRBJ1-4,TRBV2,-,CASRMGHEKLFF,TGTGCCAGCAGGATGGGGCATGAAAAACTGTTTTTT
-,14,TRBJ1-2,TRBV7-2,-,CASSSSQESYGYTF,TGTGCCAGCAGCTCCAGTCAGGAGTCCTATGGCTACACCTTC
-,15,TRBJ2-2,TRBV15,-,CATSRERANTGELFF,TGTGCCACCAGCCGAGAGCGAGCGAACACCGGGGAGCTGTTTTTT
-,13,TRBJ2-1,TRBV11-3,-,CASSRGVYNEQFF,TGTGCCAGCAGTCGGGGCGTATACAATGAGCAGTTCTTC
-,14,TRBJ2-2,TRBV27,-,CASSLSWLAGELFF,TGTGCCAGCAGTTTATCTTGGCTAGCAGGGGAGCTGTTTTTT
few,13,TRBJ1-5,TRBV7-2,-,CASSLESGGQRHF,TGTGCCAGCAGCTTAGAGTCGGGGGGGCAAAGGCATTTT
-,13,TRBJ1-2,TRBV5-1,-,CASSSRQNYGYTF,TGCGCCAGCAGCAGTAGACAGAACTATGGCTACACCTTC
-,13,TRBJ1-2,TRBV5-5,-,CASSLEAGYGYTF,TGTGCCAGCAGCTTGGAGGCAGGTTATGGCTACACCTTC
-,13,TRBJ1-6,TRBV2,-,CASSDRPNSPLHF,TGTGCCAGCAGTGACAGGCCCAATTCACCCCTCCACTTT
once,17,TRBJ2-3,TRBV5-1,-,CASSLDRATSSTDTQYF,TGCGCCAGCAGCTTGGATCGGGCAACCTCTAGCACAGATACGCAGTATTTT
few,15,TRBJ1-3,TRBV7-2,TRBD1,CASSQRQGSGNTIYF,TGTGCCAGCAGCCAACGACAGGGCTCTGGAAACACCATATATTTT
-,13,TRBJ1-5,TRBV12-3/TRBV12-4,-,CASSLDVGQPQHF,TGTGCCAGCAGTTTAGACGTGGGTCAGCCCCAGCATTTT
-,16,TRBJ1-1,TRBV5-5,-,CASSRSGEMGVTEAFF,TGTGCCAGCAGCCGGTCCGGAGAGATGGGTGTCACTGAAGCTTTCTTT
-,14,TRBJ1-1,TRBV4-1,-,CASSRDRWRDEAFF,TGCGCCAGCAGCCGAGACAGGTGGCGGGATGAAGCTTTCTTT